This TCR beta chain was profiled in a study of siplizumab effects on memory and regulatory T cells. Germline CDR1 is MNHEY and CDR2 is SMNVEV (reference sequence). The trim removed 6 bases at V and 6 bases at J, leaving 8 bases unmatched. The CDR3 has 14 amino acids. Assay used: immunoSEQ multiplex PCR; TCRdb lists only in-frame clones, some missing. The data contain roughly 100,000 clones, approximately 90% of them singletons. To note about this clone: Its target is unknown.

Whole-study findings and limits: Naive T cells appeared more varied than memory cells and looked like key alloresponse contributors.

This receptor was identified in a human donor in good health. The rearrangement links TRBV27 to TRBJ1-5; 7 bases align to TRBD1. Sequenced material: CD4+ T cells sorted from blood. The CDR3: CASRATGVSQPQHF. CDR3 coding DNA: TGTGCCAGCAGGGCAACAGGGGTAAGTCAGCCCCAGCATTTT.